In its sample, the clone carrying this T cell receptor beta chain was seen a few times. Its antigen is unidentified. The authors produced cDNA by 5'RACE using 10-nucleotide random UMIs. One entry per CDR3 protein, called by TCRdb with MiXCR from the 5' RACE reads. The sample has 71,000 or so distinct CDR3 sequences, 5% to 6% seen once. The CDR3 length is 13 residues. The germline gives CDR1 MNHEY, CDR2 SMNVEV (reference sequence). V lost 6 bases to trimming and J lost 6 bases, with 11 bases between them. These data are taken from a study of neurological immune-mediated disorders. Study-wide findings and caveats: The repertoires of 18 of 34 multiple sclerosis patients fell into one related-CDR3 cluster (a possible signature) under phylogenetic grouping. Levels of TCR clonal expansion peaked in HTLV-1-associated myelopathy and reached their lowest in multiple sclerosis, under those of healthy controls. Private repertoires in all groups were suggested by the absence of shared CDR3 amino acid sequences among expanded clones across subjects.

The receptor was isolated from a woman aged 25 to 45 with multiple sclerosis. The sequenced sample consisted of PBMCs. The chain employs TRBV27 and TRBJ1-4; D gene uncertain. The CDR3 sequence is CASRTLWDEKLFF. The DNA of the CDR3 is TGTGCCAGCAGGACTCTGTGGGATGAAAAACTGTTTTTT.